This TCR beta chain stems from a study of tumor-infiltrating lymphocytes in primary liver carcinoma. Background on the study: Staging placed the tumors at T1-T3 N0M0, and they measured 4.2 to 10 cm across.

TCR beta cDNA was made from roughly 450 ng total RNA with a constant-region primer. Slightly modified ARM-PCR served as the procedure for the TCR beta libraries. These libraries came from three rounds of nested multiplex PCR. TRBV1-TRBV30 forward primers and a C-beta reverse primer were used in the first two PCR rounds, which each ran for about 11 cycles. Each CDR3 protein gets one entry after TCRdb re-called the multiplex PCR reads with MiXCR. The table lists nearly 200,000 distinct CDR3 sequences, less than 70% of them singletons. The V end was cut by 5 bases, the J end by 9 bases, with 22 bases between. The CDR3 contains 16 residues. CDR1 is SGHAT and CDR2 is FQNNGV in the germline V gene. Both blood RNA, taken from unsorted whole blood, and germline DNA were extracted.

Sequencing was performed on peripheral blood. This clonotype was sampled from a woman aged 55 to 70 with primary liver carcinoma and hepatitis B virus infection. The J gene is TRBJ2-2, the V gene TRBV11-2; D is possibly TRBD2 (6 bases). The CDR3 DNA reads TGTGCCAGCAGCATCACCGTGACTAGTCTGCCCCGGGAGCTGTTTTTT. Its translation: CASSITVTSLPRELFF.